Below, 20 T cell receptor beta chains from the same sample are listed, as sequenced in a study of somatic mutations in cytotoxic T cells in rheumatoid arthritis. Repertoires were generated with immunoSEQ multiplex PCR, while TCRdb's copy carries only in-frame clones and drops some. The sample consists of roughly 35,000 clones, about 84% of them appearing once. Sequenced material: CD8+ T cells sorted from blood. The receptors were sampled from a man aged 40-49 years in good health.

V and J are TRBV6-5 and TRBJ2-1; 7 bases fit TRBD2. The CDR3 totals 15 residues. Germline CDR1 reads MNHEY; CDR2 reads SVGAGI. Losses at the gene ends were 4 bases for V and 0 bases for J; bases not matched to a gene: 3. The CDR3 bases are TGTGCCAGCAGTTCCGGGACTACCTCCTACAATGAGCAGTTCTTC. Protein product: CASSSGTTSYNEQFF.

The chain employs TRBV5-1 and TRBJ1-4, with TRBD1 identical over 9 bases. This CDR3 is built from 15 residues. V shed 0 bases, J shed 8 bases, and the junction held 5 bases outside the gene matches. Germline CDR1 reads SGHRS; CDR2 reads YFSETQ. The CDR3 sequence is CASSLEGQGREKLFF. CDR3 in DNA: TGCGCCAGCAGCTTGGAGGGACAGGGAAGGGAAAAACTGTTTTTT.

V is TRBV28 and J is TRBJ2-1; D possibly uses TRBD1 or TRBD2 (5 bases each). The CDR3 extends over 11 amino acids. V was clipped by 7 bases and J by 10 bases, with 11 bases between them. In germline, CDR1 is MDHEN, CDR2 SYDVKM. DNA of the CDR3: TGTGCCAGCACTCGAGGGGTGGAGCAGTTCTTC. Translating gives CASTRGVEQFF. The full variable domain, its missing parts supplied by reference TRBV28 and TRBJ2-1, is DVKVTQSSRYLVKRTGEKVFLECVQDMDHENMFWYRQDPGLGLRLIYFSYDVKMKEKGDIPEGYSVSREKKERFSLILESASTNQTSMYLCASTRGVEQFFGPGTRLTVL.

The gene calls are TRBV4-1 and TRBJ2-2; 9 positions agree with TRBD2. V dropped 1 base and J dropped 6; count of bases not matched to a gene: 6. The CDR3 runs to 16 residues. CDR1 and CDR2 from the germline V gene are MGHRA and YSYEKL. CDR3 nucleotide sequence: TGCGCCAGCAGCCAAGGTAGCGGGAGTTGGGCCGGGGAGCTGTTTTTT. It specifies CASSQGSGSWAGELFF.

Only one count was recorded for this clone. V and J are TRBV28 and TRBJ1-1; D is undetermined. The V gene's germline CDR1 is MDHEN and CDR2 SYDVKM. Between the trimmed V and J ends, which lost 5 bases and 5 bases, there was a span of 12 bases. This CDR3 spans 13 amino acids. CDR3 nucleotides: TGTGCCAGCAGTCCGCTCTCACGGACTGAAGCTTTCTTT. As protein: CASSPLSRTEAFF.

The chain combines TRBV4-1 with TRBJ2-5; perhaps TRBD2 as D (5 bases). CDR3 length: 15 amino acids. The germline gives CDR1 MGHRA, CDR2 YSYEKL. V was shortened by 0 bases and J by 1 base, with 9 bases between the two germline ends. CDR3 sequence: CASSQEATSQETQYF. For the CDR3, the DNA is TGCGCCAGCAGCCAAGAAGCAACTAGCCAAGAGACCCAGTACTTC.

The chain employs TRBV6-5 and TRBJ1-2; D is possibly TRBD1 (5 bases). The germline gives CDR1 MNHEY, CDR2 SVGAGI. Trimming took off 4 bases at V and 3 bases at J, with 15 bases between the two ends. The CDR3 loop spans 15 amino acids. In DNA form, the CDR3 reads TGTGCCAGCAGTTCTTCCCTTGGGACGGACTATGGCTACACCTTC. It translates to CASSSSLGTDYGYTF.

This sequence joins TRBV28 and TRBJ2-7; D is unresolved. Per germline, CDR1 MDHEN and CDR2 SYDVKM. The CDR3 loop spans 11 amino acids. V lost 5 bases, J lost 4 bases, and 6 bases lay in between. The CDR3: CASSNSYEQYF. The CDR3 nucleotides read TGTGCCAGCAGTAACTCGTACGAGCAGTACTTC.

The chain uses TRBV6-1 and TRBJ2-2; 7 bases line up with TRBD2. Germline V lookup: CDR1 MNHNS, CDR2 SASEGT. J was trimmed by 1 base and V by 4 bases; bases with no gene match: 6. The CDR3 sequence is 16 residues long. DNA of the CDR3: TGTGCCAGCAGTGGGATCCTAGCGGAGAACACCGGGGAGCTGTTTTTT. Protein sequence: CASSGILAENTGELFF.

V usage is TRBV28 and J usage is TRBJ2-1; D is unclear. The V end lost 3 bases, the J end lost 8 bases, and 2 bases lay between the germline ends. Germline CDR1 reads MDHEN; CDR2 reads SYDVKM. CDR3 length equals 10 residues. This chain's CDR3 is CASSFHEQFF. CDR3 coding DNA: TGTGCCAGCAGTTTCCATGAGCAGTTCTTC. Using reference TRBV28 and TRBJ2-1 for the parts outside the CDR3, the full variable domain is DVKVTQSSRYLVKRTGEKVFLECVQDMDHENMFWYRQDPGLGLRLIYFSYDVKMKEKGDIPEGYSVSREKKERFSLILESASTNQTSMYLCASSFHEQFFGPGTRLTVL.

The DNA for the CDR3 is TGTGCCAGCAGCCCCGGGACTAGCAGCACCTACGAGCAGTACTTC. Translation gives CASSPGTSSTYEQYF. The chain has TRBV7-9 and TRBJ2-7, with 9 bases identical to TRBD2. CDR1 and CDR2 from the germline V gene are SEHNR and FQNEAQ (reference sequence). The CDR3 consists of 15 residues. The ends lost 5 bases at V and 2 bases at J; junction bases unmatched: 7.

The V gene is TRBV30, the J gene TRBJ2-6, with D hard to call. The CDR3 has 14 amino acids. Trimming shortened V by 5 bases and J by 1 base, and 9 bases separated the two germline ends. CDR1 is GTSNPN, CDR2 SVGIG, per germline (reference sequence). DNA for the CDR3: TGTGCCTGGGCTGTGGGTTCTGGGGCCAACGTCCTGACTTTC. It yields the protein CAWAVGSGANVLTF.

This rearrangement joins TRBV28 to TRBJ1-1; possible D gene TRBD1, 6 bases. This CDR3 is 14 amino acids long. V lost 1 base to trimming and J lost 4 bases, with 10 bases between them. The germline V gene has CDR1 MDHEN and CDR2 SYDVKM. CDR3 sequence: CASSLYRGPTEAFF. The CDR3 DNA sequence: TGTGCCAGCAGTTTATACCGGGGGCCCACTGAAGCTTTCTTT.

The rearrangement joins TRBV6-6 to TRBJ1-1; maybe TRBD1 (5 bases). Germline CDR1 is MNHNY and CDR2 is SVGAGI (reference sequence). This CDR3 is 15 amino acids long. Deletions cut 6 bases from V and 2 bases from J, with 16 bases between. The CDR3 loop reads CASRDRGSQNTEAFF. The CDR3 bases are TGTGCCAGCAGGGACCGGGGGAGTCAAAACACTGAAGCTTTCTTT.

The CDR3 bases are TGTGCCAGCACCGGGACATATAGCACAGATACGCAGTATTTT. Translated: CASTGTYSTDTQYF. The V call is TRBV27, the J call TRBJ2-3; D might be TRBD1 (6 bases). There are 14 residues in the CDR3. Trimming pared 7 bases from V and 0 bases from J, leaving 11 bases between. Germline V gives CDR1 MNHEY, CDR2 SMNVEV (reference sequence).

This clone was observed a few times. The gene calls are TRBV4-2 and TRBJ2-7; D not resolved. This CDR3 spans 12 amino acids. CDR1 and CDR2 (germline): LGHNA, YNFKEQ. Trimming pared 0 bases from V and 6 bases from J, leaving 6 bases between. The CDR3 DNA reads as TGTGCCAGCAGCCAAGATCGGATCGAGCAGTACTTC. The encoded protein is CASSQDRIEQYF.

J is TRBJ2-5 and V is TRBV11-2; the D gene is possibly TRBD1 (6 bases). Between the trimmed V and J ends, which lost 5 bases and 4 bases, there was a span of 11 bases. This CDR3 is 13 amino acids long. CDR1 SGHAT and CDR2 FQNNGV come from the germline V gene. The CDR3 nucleotides are TGTGCCAGCAGCCACAGGGCGGGAGAGACCCAGTACTTC. Encoded protein: CASSHRAGETQYF.

The CDR3 sequence is CASSSTYGYTF. The CDR3 DNA is TGTGCCAGCAGCTCGACCTATGGCTACACCTTC. The V call is TRBV9, the J call TRBJ1-2, with D unresolved. The CDR3 sequence is 11 residues long. The ends were cut back, 4 bases at V and 4 bases at J, with 5 bases in the middle. The germline CDR1 and CDR2 sequences are SGDLS and YYNGEE.

The J gene is TRBJ1-5, the V gene TRBV9, with D hard to call. The CDR3 consists of 18 residues. Germline V lookup: CDR1 SGDLS, CDR2 YYNGEE. Trimming took off 4 bases at V and 0 bases at J, with 20 bases between the two ends. The CDR3 DNA is TGTGCCAGCAGCCCGGAGGGTGCAGGCCCTTATAGCAATCAGCCCCAGCATTTT. Its protein product is CASSPEGAGPYSNQPQHF.

The V call is TRBV6-1, the J call TRBJ2-1, with TRBD2 identical over 13 bases. The CDR3 is 15 amino acids. CDR1 is MNHNS and CDR2 is SASEGT in the germline V gene. Unmatched junction bases numbered 0, after V lost 1 base and J lost 6 bases. The chain's CDR3 is CASSEGTSGSNEQFF. As DNA, the CDR3 is TGTGCCAGCAGTGAAGGGACTAGCGGGAGCAATGAGCAGTTCTTC.